This TCR beta chain stems from a study of blood T cells in healthy people across ages. A sample-barcoded 5' primer and a J-beta primer mix were used in a second PCR of about 6 to 12 cycles. TCRdb re-derived calls from the 5' RACE reads in MiXCR, one entry per CDR3 protein. The profile shows roughly 700,000 distinct CDR3 sequences, around a quarter of them singletons. This clonotype was counted a few times. Its antigen is not known. In germline, CDR1 is DFQATT, CDR2 SNEGSKA (reference sequence). CDR3 size: 15 residues. Trimming took 0 bases from V and 3 from J, leaving 12 bases between them. Study-wide findings and caveats: Higher diversity, along with more naive CD4+ cells, distinguished long-lived donors from aged donors.

The same data also contributed to another study, on T cells of mothers and their children. Per that paper: Reads obtained per mother exceeded 10 million TCR beta CDR3 reads, with approximately 3 million obtained per child.

The V and J genes are TRBV20-1 and TRBJ2-1; perhaps TRBD2 as D (6 bases). This clonotype originated in a boy younger than 18 in good health. The sample consisted of blood. The CDR3 DNA sequence: TGCAGTGCTAGAGATCCCCGGGAGATCTACAATGAGCAGTTCTTC. This codes for CSARDPREIYNEQFF.